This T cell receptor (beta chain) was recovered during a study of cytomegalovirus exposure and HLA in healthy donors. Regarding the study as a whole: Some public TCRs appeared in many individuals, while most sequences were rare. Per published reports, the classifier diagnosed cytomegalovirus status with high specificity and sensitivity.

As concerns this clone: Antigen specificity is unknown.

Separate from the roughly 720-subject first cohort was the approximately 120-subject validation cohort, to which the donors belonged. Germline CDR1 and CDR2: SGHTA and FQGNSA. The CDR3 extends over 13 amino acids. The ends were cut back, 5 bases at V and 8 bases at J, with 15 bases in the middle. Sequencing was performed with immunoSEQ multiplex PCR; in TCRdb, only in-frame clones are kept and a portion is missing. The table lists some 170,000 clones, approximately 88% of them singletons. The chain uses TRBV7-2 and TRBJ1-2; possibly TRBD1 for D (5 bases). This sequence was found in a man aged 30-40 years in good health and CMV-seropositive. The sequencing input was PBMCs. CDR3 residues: CASSQFGGWGYTF. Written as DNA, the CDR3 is TGTGCCAGCAGCCAGTTCGGGGGGTGGGGCTACACCTTC.